The T cell receptor beta chain under discussion was sequenced for a study of blood T cell repertoires in COVID-19 (dated by TCRdb to about 2020). In terms of the full investigation: The collaborator samples originated in the United States, Italy and Spain and spanned the acute and convalescent phases of COVID-19. The prospective study material was composed of cDNA or gDNA derived from T cells, B-cell-depleted T cells, or PBMCs. Subjects who had been exposed to COVID-19, were actively infected with it, or had recovered from it provided the deeply sampled blood TCRbeta repertoires that made up the dataset. The repertoires were made available in a free public database intended to serve as a resource for research on the immune response to SARS-CoV-2. Samples were obtained from the ongoing ImmuneRACE study (first 160 participants) and from about 1,300 subjects provided by 6 global collaborators. Sample metadata almost always included a de-identified subject ID, COVID-19 status, age in years and sex. Where available, HLA class I and class II types were taken from metadata supplied by the sample provider and were not determined by assay-based typing.

Trimming accounts for 4 bases at V and 6 bases at J, while the number of junction bases matched to no gene is 8. As encoded in the germline V gene, CDR1 is LGHNA while CDR2 is YSLEER. From its cysteine to its phenylalanine, the CDR3 spans 15 amino acids. Only the CDR3 DNA is retained, 45 bases long and in frame from the first base. Findings and caveats that apply to the study as a whole: Clinical and demographic metadata were provided uncurated, with the amount varying by source and participant.

Remarks on this clone: The clone's antigen remains unknown. No qualities accompany the bases; no much larger clone lies one base away.

Samples from volunteer blood donors who had recovered from COVID-19 were contributed by a second Seattle source. The collaborating institutions used their own protocols to collect whole blood in K2EDTA tubes. For TCRbeta analysis, collaborators shipped samples as frozen whole blood, isolated PBMCs, or DNA extracted from either of those sample types. The immunoSEQ Assay, a bias-controlled multiplex PCR, was used to amplify TCRbeta CDR3 regions from genomic DNA. For the original study's pipeline: Within the assay, amplification of reference gene primers was used to estimate how many nucleated cells each sample contained. To quantify the absolute abundance of each unique TCRbeta CDR3 rearrangement, sequence reads were collapsed and filtered. Productive Simpson clonality was computed per sample as the square root of Simpson's diversity index over productive rearrangements. TCRdb took over this immuneACCESS table, retaining in-frame rearrangements with V and J assigned. Such tables are incomplete; in checked studies, under half of the missing clones stem from an unresolved V gene, and the remainder is unexplained. That table is the source of V, J and clone size, and D and trimming were worked out from the DNA. The sample data list fewer than 300,000 clones, and around nine tenths of these were observed just once. The ten largest make up about 1% of the sample.

The source is a woman in her thirties or forties who had recovered from COVID-19. The chain is assembled from TRBV4-3 and TRBJ2-3, with 9 bases in between that match TRBD2. The sample was peripheral blood. The CDR3 loop reads CASSLGLAGLDTQYF. The bases are TGCGCCAGCAGCCTCGGGCTAGCGGGATTGGATACGCAGTATTTT.